The sequence of this T cell receptor (beta chain) was determined in a study of shared clonotypes between healthy human individuals. At the deep level, the assay was run. Each subset's genomic DNA was shared equally among a number of immunoSEQ plates. The repertoire was sequenced with immunoSEQ multiplex PCR; TCRdb's copy has only in-frame clones and lacks some. The data hold a few million clones, with 85% to 95% observed a single time. Germline lookup yields CDR1 MDHEN and CDR2 SYDVKM. This CDR3 contains 17 residues. V was clipped by 3 bases and J by 10 bases; unmatched bases: 12. Within Nashville, Tennessee resided all donors, each a Caucasian adult. The authors divided CD4+ cells into CD45RA+ naive and CD45RA-negative memory subsets.

Sequencing used naive CD4+ T cells sorted from blood. Described subset: CD45RA+ positively selected. The clonotype was recovered from a man younger than 30 in good health. This chain joins TRBV28 and TRBJ1-6; 10 nucleotides line up with TRBD1. The CDR3 region is CASSFLLTGGANSPLHF. CDR3 sequence (DNA): TGTGCCAGCAGTTTCCTACTGACAGGGGGCGCAAACTCACCCCTCCACTTT.